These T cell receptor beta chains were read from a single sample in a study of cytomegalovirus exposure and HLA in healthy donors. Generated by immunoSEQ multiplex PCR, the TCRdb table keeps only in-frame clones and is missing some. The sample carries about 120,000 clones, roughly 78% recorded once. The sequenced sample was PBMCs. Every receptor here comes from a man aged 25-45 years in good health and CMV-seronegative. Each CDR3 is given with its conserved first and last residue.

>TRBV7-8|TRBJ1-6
CASSARTDNSPLHF
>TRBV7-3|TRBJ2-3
CASRGGVSTDTQYF
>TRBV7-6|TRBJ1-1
CASSLGLMSGGAPTEAFF
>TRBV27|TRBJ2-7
CASSLGPATEQYF
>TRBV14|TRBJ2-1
CASSGWRGDSYNEQFF
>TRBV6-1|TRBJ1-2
CASSDSISGTF
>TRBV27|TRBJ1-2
CASSLSGGHRHTF
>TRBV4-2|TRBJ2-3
CASSQVWSGELRDTQYF
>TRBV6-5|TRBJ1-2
CASSHRGYGYTF
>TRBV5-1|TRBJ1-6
CASSLEDPGQGNSPLHF
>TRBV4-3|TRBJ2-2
CASSPGQLTGELFF
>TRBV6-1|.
CASSEQGANYEQYF
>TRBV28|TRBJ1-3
CASSPRTQTGNTIYF
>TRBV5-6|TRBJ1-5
CASSLARDGDQPQHF
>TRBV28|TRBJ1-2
CASRVARGDGYTF
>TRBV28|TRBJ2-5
CASRDRDKAYF
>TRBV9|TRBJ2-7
CASSVEGSGGESEQYF
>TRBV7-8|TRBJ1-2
CASSARQGLDYGYTF
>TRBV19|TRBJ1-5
CASSIPNADIWDQPQHF
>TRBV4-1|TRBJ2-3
CASSQDLAEGTSQYF
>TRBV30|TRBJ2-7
CAWSYQRDRIDEQYF
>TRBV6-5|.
CASSYRGQTYEQYF
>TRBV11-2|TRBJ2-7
CASSSYSSTGTGNWNEQYF
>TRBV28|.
CASYGGLSYEQYF
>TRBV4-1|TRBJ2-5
CASSQDRLAESQYF
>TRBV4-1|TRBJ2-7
CASSQDSGGYEQYF
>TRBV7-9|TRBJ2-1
CASSSIDGYNEQFF
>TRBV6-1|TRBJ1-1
CASSRTRGRNTEAFF
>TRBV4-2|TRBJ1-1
CASSQLGGMNTEAFF
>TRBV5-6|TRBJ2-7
CASSRQGAGYEQYF
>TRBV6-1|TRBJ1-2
CASSARPGANYGYTF